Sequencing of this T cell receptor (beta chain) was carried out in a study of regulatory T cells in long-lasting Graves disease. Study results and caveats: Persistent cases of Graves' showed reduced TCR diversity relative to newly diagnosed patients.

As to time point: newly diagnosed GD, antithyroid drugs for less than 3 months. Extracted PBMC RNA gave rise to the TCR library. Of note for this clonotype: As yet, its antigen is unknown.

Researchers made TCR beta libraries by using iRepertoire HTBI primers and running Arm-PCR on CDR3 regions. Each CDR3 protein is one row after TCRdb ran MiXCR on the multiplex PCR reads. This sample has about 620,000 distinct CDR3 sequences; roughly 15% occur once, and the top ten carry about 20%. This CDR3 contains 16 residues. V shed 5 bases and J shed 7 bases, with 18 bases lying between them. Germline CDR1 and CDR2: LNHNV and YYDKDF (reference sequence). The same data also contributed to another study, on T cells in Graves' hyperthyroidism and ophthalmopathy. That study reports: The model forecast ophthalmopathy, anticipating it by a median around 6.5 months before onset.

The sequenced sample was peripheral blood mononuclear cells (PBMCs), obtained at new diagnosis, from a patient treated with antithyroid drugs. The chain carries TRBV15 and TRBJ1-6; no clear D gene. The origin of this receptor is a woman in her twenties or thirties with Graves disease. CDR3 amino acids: CATSPRVAGVNSPLHF. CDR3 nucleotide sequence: TGTGCCACCAGCCCCCGGGTCGCTGGGGTAAATTCACCCCTCCACTTT. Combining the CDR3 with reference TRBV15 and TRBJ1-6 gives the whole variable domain DAMVIQNPRYQVTQFGKPVTLSCSQTLNHNVMYWYQQKSSQAPKLLFHYYDKDFNNEADTPDNFQSRRPNTSFCFLDIRSPGLGDTAMYLCATSPRVAGVNSPLHFGNGTRLTVT.